The 12 T cell receptor beta chains below all came from one sample that was sequenced in a study of neurological immune-mediated disorders. TCRdb re-analysed the 5' RACE reads in MiXCR, keeping a single row per CDR3 protein. The sample includes roughly 50,000 distinct CDR3 sequences, 12% of them seen just once. Time point here: longitudinal time-point 3. Material: PBMCs. The receptors shown here come from a male donor with HTLV-1-associated myelopathy (HAM/TSP).

The rearrangement links TRBV10-3 to TRBJ2-1; D unresolved. The CDR3 sequence is 12 residues long. Trimming cost V 6 bases and J 1 base, with 4 bases left between them. The germline V gene encodes CDR1 ENHRY and CDR2 SYGVKD. The CDR3 reads CAISQSYNEQFF. CDR3 in DNA: TGTGCCATCAGCCAATCCTACAATGAGCAGTTCTTC.

As to this clonotype: A clone one base away is much larger, so this may be a read error. The chain has TRBV5-6 and TRBJ2-3; 12 bases align to TRBD2. Germline CDR1 and CDR2: SGHDT and YYEEEE. This CDR3 region has 16 residues. The V segment lost 2 bases and the J segment 5 bases; nucleotides outside the gene matches: 6. The CDR3 coding sequence is TGTGCCAGCAGCTTCCTAGCGGGGGGGATCGTAGATACGCAGTATTTT. It yields the protein CASSFLAGGIVDTQYF.

This clonotype was counted at least ten times. The chain combines TRBV5-6 with TRBJ2-3; D is unresolved. Germline assignment: CDR1 SGHDT and CDR2 YYEEEE. CDR3 length equals 13 residues. The V and J ends lost 5 bases and 0 bases respectively, with 7 bases between them. The DNA for the CDR3 is TGTGCCAGCAGTTCGGACAGCACAGATACGCAGTATTTT. The encoded protein is CASSSDSTDTQYF.

The sample holds many counts of this clonotype. The J gene is TRBJ2-7, the V gene TRBV5-5; D possibly corresponds to TRBD1 (6 bases). CDR1 is SGHKS and CDR2 is YYEKEE in the germline V gene (reference sequence). V shed 0 bases and J shed 3 bases, with 13 bases lying between them. The CDR3 consists of 15 residues. CDR3 DNA: TGTGCCAGCAGCTTGGCGCCAGGGGAGATCTACGAGCAGTACTTC. This sequence encodes CASSLAPGEIYEQYF.

Many counts were recorded for this clonotype. This chain's CDR3 is CSAREGTALRAQHF. CDR3 nucleotides: TGCAGTGCTAGGGAGGGGACAGCCCTAAGGGCCCAGCATTTT. The chain uses TRBV20-1 and TRBJ1-5; 7 nucleotides line up with TRBD1. The CDR3 has 14 amino acids. The V gene's germline CDR1 is DFQATT and CDR2 SNEGSKA (reference sequence). V shed 3 bases and J 11 bases; nucleotides not matched to a gene: 13.

This clonotype has more than one count but fewer than ten. V usage is TRBV5-1 and J usage is TRBJ2-3; 10 nucleotides align to TRBD2. From germline, CDR1 is SGHRS and CDR2 YFSETQ. The CDR3 spans 16 residues. The V and J ends lost 0 bases and 4 bases, in that order; junction bases with no gene match: 5. CDR3 DNA: TGCGCCAGCAGCTTGGATGGGCTAGCGGGGGCAGATACGCAGTATTTT. Its protein is CASSLDGLAGADTQYF.

The DNA for the CDR3 is TGCAGTGCTAGAGGGGGTCGCACTGAAGCTTTCTTT. This codes for CSARGGRTEAFF. This rearrangement joins TRBV20-1 to TRBJ1-1; D remains unclear. The CDR3 spans 12 residues. With 1 base removed from V and 4 bases from J, the gap between germline ends came to 7 bases. Looked up from germline, CDR1 is DFQATT and CDR2 is SNEGSKA (reference sequence).

This clonotype showed up many times. The gene calls are TRBV7-9 and TRBJ2-3; no clear D. The ends were cut back, 4 bases at V and 2 bases at J, with 13 bases in the middle. Looked up from germline, CDR1 is SEHNR and CDR2 is FQNEAQ (reference sequence). The CDR3 runs to 15 residues. CDR3 nucleotide sequence: TGTGCCAGCAGCTCAACCGACTGGAACACAGATACGCAGTATTTT. Translated, it gives CASSSTDWNTDTQYF. Using reference TRBV7-9 and TRBJ2-3 for the parts outside the CDR3, the full variable domain is DTGVSQNPRHKITKRGQNVTFRCDPISEHNRLYWYRQTLGQGPEFLTYFQNEAQLEKSRLLSDRFSAERPKGSFSTLEIQRTEQGDSAMYLCASSSTDWNTDTQYFGPGTRLTVL.

This clonotype appeared many times. The chain joins TRBV29-1 to TRBJ1-4, with TRBD1 as a possible D gene (5 bases). CDR3 length: 11 residues. V was clipped by 4 bases and J by 14 bases, with 14 bases between them. Germline V CDR1 and CDR2: SQVTM, ANQGSEA. The CDR3 sequence is CSVGDPGRLFF. For the CDR3, the DNA is TGCAGCGTTGGGGACCCGGGACGGCTGTTTTTT.

The genes are TRBV7-9 and TRBJ2-7; D not resolved. V lost 1 base and J lost 2, with 9 bases in between. This CDR3 is 14 amino acids long. Per germline, CDR1 SEHNR and CDR2 FQNEAQ (reference sequence). CDR3 coding DNA: TGTGCCAGCAGCTTAGTGGGTGTGGCCTACGAGCAGTACTTC. It specifies CASSLVGVAYEQYF.

This clonotype was seen repeatedly, ten times or more. The genes are TRBV3-1 and TRBJ2-7; weak D call: TRBD1 (6 bases). Germline V gene sequence: CDR1 LGHDT, CDR2 YNNKEL (reference sequence). Trimming cost V 1 base and J 3 bases, with 13 bases left between them. The length of the CDR3 is 15 residues. The CDR3 here is CASSQVPGQVYEQYF. The CDR3 DNA reads as TGTGCCAGCAGCCAAGTTCCGGGACAAGTCTACGAGCAGTACTTC.

As concerns this clonotype: Just one base apart from a much larger clone, this may be a read error. V and J are TRBV5-1 and TRBJ1-4; D perhaps matches TRBD1 (5 bases). Germline V gene sequence: CDR1 SGHRS, CDR2 YFSETQ. The CDR3 loop spans 18 amino acids. Trimming removed 4 bases from V and 5 bases from J, with 24 bases in between. Written as DNA, the CDR3 is TGCGCCAGCAGCACCTCCCCGCAGGGCGGGCCGGGGAATGAAAAACTGTTTTTT. Translated: CASSTSPQGGPGNEKLFF.